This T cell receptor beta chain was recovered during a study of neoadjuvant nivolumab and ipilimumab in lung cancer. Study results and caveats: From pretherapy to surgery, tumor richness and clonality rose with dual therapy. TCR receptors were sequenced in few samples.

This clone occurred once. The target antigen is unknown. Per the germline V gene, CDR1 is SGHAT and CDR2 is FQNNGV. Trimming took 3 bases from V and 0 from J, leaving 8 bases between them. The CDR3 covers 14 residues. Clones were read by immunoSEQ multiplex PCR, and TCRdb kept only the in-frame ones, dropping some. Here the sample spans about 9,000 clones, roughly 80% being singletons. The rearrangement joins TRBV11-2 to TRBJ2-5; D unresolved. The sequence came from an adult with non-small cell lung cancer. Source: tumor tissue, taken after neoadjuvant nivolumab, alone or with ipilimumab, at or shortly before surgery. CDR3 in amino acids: CASSFSGYQETQYF. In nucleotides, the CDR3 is TGTGCCAGCAGCTTCTCGGGCTACCAAGAGACCCAGTACTTC.